Listed here are 25 T cell receptor beta chains from one sample, sequenced in a study of shared clonotypes between healthy human individuals (dated by TCRdb to 2020 to 2021). Libraries were prepared through the immunoSEQ multiplex PCR assay. TCRdb obtained this table from immuneACCESS and retained in-frame rearrangements with V and J assigned. These tables miss some clones; where compared with another copy, unresolved V genes account for less than half of the shortfall, and the remainder is unexplained. For this sample the table gives about 960,000 clones, of which approximately 80% were detected only once. Of the sample, approximately 1.5% is held by the ten largest clones. Sequenced sample: memory CD4+ T cells sorted from blood. This specimen's cell subset or site label, interpreted: CD45RA-negative fraction. The receptors stem from a man younger than 35 in good health.

The chain uses TRBV4-1 and TRBJ1-4, with TRBD1 matching 7 bases. The CDR3 has 16 amino acids. The germline gives CDR1 MGHRA, CDR2 YSYEKL. V lost 4 bases and J lost 0; bases outside the gene matches: 5. The CDR3: CASSPTGSATNEKLFF. The CDR3 region has the DNA TGCGCCAGCAGCCCGACAGGGTCAGCAACTAATGAAAAACTGTTTTTT.

The chain couples TRBV15 to TRBJ1-3; TRBD1 matches at 9 bases. Germline trimming cut 4 bases from V and 4 bases from J; bases unmatched to any gene: 5. CDR3 size: 15 residues. Per germline, CDR1 LNHNV and CDR2 YYDKDF (reference sequence). Written as DNA, the CDR3 is TGTGCCACCAGCATGGACAGGGGCTCGGGAAACACCATATATTTT. As protein: CATSMDRGSGNTIYF.

A word on this clone: Other nucleotide sequences from this sample produce the same CDR3. V and J are TRBV5-1 and TRBJ1-5; TRBD1 agrees at 9 bases. CDR3 length: 15 amino acids. CDR1 is SGHRS and CDR2 is YFSETQ in the germline V gene. J was trimmed by 4 bases and V by 0 bases; bases with no gene match: 2. In DNA, the CDR3 is TGCGCCAGCAGCTTGGACGGGACAGGGAATCAGCCCCAGCATTTT. It translates to CASSLDGTGNQPQHF.

V and J are TRBV23-1 and TRBJ2-1; TRBD2 matches at 12 bases. TRBV23-1 is classed as an ORF, of uncertain function. The junction had 3 bases not matched to a gene; V was cut back by 0 bases and J by 6 bases. The CDR3 contains 16 residues. CDR3 protein: CASSQSAGLAGNEQFF. DNA of the CDR3: TGCGCCAGCAGTCAATCTGCGGGACTAGCGGGCAATGAGCAGTTCTTC.

This sequence joins TRBV28 and TRBJ1-2, with D possibly TRBD1 on 6 matching bases. Germline-derived CDR1 and CDR2 are MDHEN and SYDVKM. Trimming took 5 bases from V and 11 from J, leaving 15 bases between them. The CDR3 extends over 12 amino acids. CDR3 sequence reads: CASSNTGYGYTF. The CDR3 DNA reads TGTGCCAGCAGTAATACAGGGTACGGATACACCTTC.

This chain links TRBV5-8 with TRBJ1-3, with a possible D match to TRBD1 (6 bases). CDR1 and CDR2 (germline): SGHTS, YDEGEE. The V gene lost 5 bases and the J gene lost 0 bases, with 12 bases spanning the gap. This CDR3 has 15 residues. The CDR3 DNA follows: TGTGCCAGCAGTGTCGGACAGAGCTCTGGAAACACCATATATTTT. This codes for CASSVGQSSGNTIYF.

This clone was seen only once. This sequence joins TRBV30 and TRBJ1-1; D gene unclear. Germline V lookup: CDR1 GTSNPN, CDR2 SVGIG (reference sequence). The CDR3 runs 14 residues. V dropped 3 bases and J dropped 2 bases, with 13 bases sitting between them. CDR3 in amino acids: CAWRRPGSNTEAFF. CDR3 in DNA: TGTGCCTGGAGACGCCCGGGGTCTAACACTGAAGCTTTCTTT.

The V call is TRBV10-3, the J call TRBJ2-2; possible D gene TRBD1, 6 bases. The germline CDR1 and CDR2 sequences are ENHRY and SYGVKD. V dropped 0 bases and J dropped 7 bases, with 15 bases sitting between them. This CDR3 has 16 residues. CDR3 loop: CAISESWQGKGGELFF. In DNA, the CDR3 is TGTGCCATCAGTGAGTCCTGGCAGGGGAAGGGCGGGGAGCTGTTTTTT.

The chain uses TRBV30 and TRBJ2-7, with TRBD2 matching over 8 bases. This CDR3 contains 14 residues. The trim removed 0 bases at V and 6 bases at J, leaving 7 bases unmatched. Germline loops: CDR1 GTSNPN, CDR2 SVGIG (reference sequence). The CDR3: CAWSVGSGVGEQYF. In DNA, the CDR3 is TGTGCCTGGAGTGTCGGTAGCGGGGTAGGCGAGCAGTACTTC.

The genes are TRBV4-1 and TRBJ2-7; 11 bases are shared with TRBD1. CDR1 and CDR2 from the germline V gene are MGHRA and YSYEKL. The V and J ends lost 0 bases and 9 bases, in that order; junction bases with no gene match: 4. The CDR3 loop spans 14 amino acids. As DNA, the CDR3 is TGCGCCAGCAGCCAAGAAGGGACAGGGGGTTCGCAGTACTTC. This codes for CASSQEGTGGSQYF.

In this sample, this clone turned up a few times. The CDR3 nucleotides are TGCGCCAGCAGCCCCGGGGCATTCGAGCAGTACTTC. Its translation is CASSPGAFEQYF. J is TRBJ2-7 and V is TRBV5-1; D is perhaps TRBD1 or TRBD2 (5 bases each). Germline CDR1 SGHRS, CDR2 YFSETQ. V shed 4 bases and J shed 6 bases, with 11 bases lying between them. CDR3 length equals 12 residues.

V is TRBV10-3 and J is TRBJ2-7; 7 nucleotides align to TRBD2. The V gene's germline CDR1 is ENHRY and CDR2 SYGVKD. The CDR3 loop spans 14 amino acids. Trimming removed 0 bases from V and 3 bases from J; junction bases left unmatched: 2. CDR3 sequence: CAISESRTSYEQYF. The DNA of the CDR3 is TGTGCCATCAGTGAGTCGCGGACTAGCTACGAGCAGTACTTC.

The rearrangement joins TRBV6-4 to TRBJ1-1; 7 bases are a match to TRBD1. Trimming at V came to 4 bases and at J to 7 bases, leaving 9 bases not matched to a gene. This CDR3 has 14 residues. Per germline, CDR1 MRHNA and CDR2 SNTAGT. This CDR3 reads CASSVRGTDGEAFF. Written as DNA, the CDR3 is TGTGCCAGCAGTGTTCGGGGGACAGACGGTGAAGCTTTCTTT.

This rearrangement joins TRBV29-1 to TRBJ2-7; TRBD1 aligns across 9 bases. The trim removed 4 bases at V and 5 bases at J, leaving 6 bases unmatched. CDR3 size: 13 residues. Germline assignment: CDR1 SQVTM and CDR2 ANQGSEA. The CDR3 loop is CSVGGTGYHEQYF. CDR3 in DNA: TGCAGCGTTGGAGGGACAGGGTACCACGAGCAGTACTTC.

The V call is TRBV7-8, the J call TRBJ2-2, with D hard to call. The CDR3 length is 16 residues. CDR1 and CDR2 (germline): SGHVS, FQNEAQ. The V end was cut by 5 bases, the J end by 7 bases, with 20 bases between. The CDR3 DNA follows: TGTGCCAGCAGCCCCGCCCGAAGGGTCATGATCGGGGAGCTGTTTTTT. Translated: CASSPARRVMIGELFF. The entire variable domain, with the rest obtained from reference TRBV7-8 and TRBJ2-2, is as follows: GAGVSQSPRYKVAKRGQDVALRCDPISGHVSLFWYQQALGQGPEFLTYFQNEAQLDKSGLPSDRFFAERPEGSVSTLKIQRTQQEDSAVYLCASSPARRVMIGELFFGEGSRLTVL.

The chain has TRBV18 and TRBJ2-2; 8 nucleotides match TRBD2. Germline CDR1 KGHSH, CDR2 LQKENI. This CDR3 has 19 amino acids. The V gene end was trimmed by 1 base and the J gene end by 3 bases; junction bases not matched to a gene: 13. CDR3 DNA sequence: TGTGCCAGCTCACCACGAACCTTCCGGGAGGGCCAAGACACCGGGGAGCTGTTTTTT. Protein: CASSPRTFREGQDTGELFF.

For the CDR3, the DNA is TGTGCCAGCAGTGAAGTTTTGCATGGAGTGGGAGCTTTCTTT. Its protein is CASSEVLHGVGAFF. This rearrangement joins TRBV6-1 to TRBJ1-1; D call uncertain. This CDR3 contains 14 residues. The germline gives CDR1 MNHNS, CDR2 SASEGT. Trimming removed 1 base at V and 10 bases at J, with 16 bases between.

This clone has a handful of counts. V is TRBV11-2 and J is TRBJ2-7, with 8 bases fitting TRBD1. The J segment lost 3 bases and the V segment lost 1 base, leaving 8 bases of the junction unmatched. The CDR3 has 16 amino acids. Germline V gene data show CDR1 as SGHAT and CDR2 as FQNNGV. Written as DNA, the CDR3 is TGTGCCAGCAGCTTAGGTGCGACAGGGGCGTTCTACGAGCAGTACTTC. This codes for CASSLGATGAFYEQYF.

CDR3 protein: CASSGGVHDNGYTF. The CDR3 nucleotides read TGCGCCAGCAGCGGGGGGGTCCATGATAATGGCTACACCTTC. V gene TRBV5-1 combines with J gene TRBJ1-2, with a weak D call TRBD1 (5 bases). In germline, CDR1 is SGHRS, CDR2 YFSETQ. Between the trimmed V and J ends, which lost 4 bases and 6 bases, there was a span of 16 bases. The CDR3 totals 14 residues.

As DNA, the CDR3 is TGTGCCAGCTCACCCCAGGGCGGCGCCTCCTACAATGAGCAGTTCTTC. Translated, it gives CASSPQGGASYNEQFF. V and J are TRBV18 and TRBJ2-1; tentatively, D is TRBD1 (5 bases). Trimming left V 3 bases short and J 0 bases short, with 12 bases between. CDR3 length equals 16 residues. Per germline, CDR1 KGHSH and CDR2 LQKENI.

The V gene is TRBV28, the J gene TRBJ1-5, with 7 bases that match TRBD1. This CDR3 has 14 amino acids. The trim removed 6 bases at V and 3 bases at J, leaving 5 bases unmatched. Germline V gene lookup returns CDR1 MDHEN and CDR2 SYDVKM. DNA for the CDR3: TGTGCCAGCAGCGAAGGGACAGCCAATCAGCCCCAGCATTTT. Translation gives CASSEGTANQPQHF. Full variable domain (missing parts from reference TRBV28 and TRBJ1-5): DVKVTQSSRYLVKRTGEKVFLECVQDMDHENMFWYRQDPGLGLRLIYFSYDVKMKEKGDIPEGYSVSREKKERFSLILESASTNQTSMYLCASSEGTANQPQHFGDGTRLSIL.

The V call is TRBV7-2, the J call TRBJ2-1; D not certain. This CDR3 contains 13 residues. Germline CDR1 is SGHTA and CDR2 is FQGNSA. The ends were cut back, 3 bases at V and 8 bases at J, with 11 bases in the middle. CDR3 protein: CASSLLAADEQFF. The CDR3 DNA follows: TGTGCCAGCAGCTTGTTGGCGGCGGATGAGCAGTTCTTC.

The rearrangement uses TRBV7-2 and TRBJ1-3; D uncertain. CDR3 size: 16 residues. The V gene's germline CDR1 is SGHTA and CDR2 FQGNSA. V lost 1 base to trimming and J lost 2 bases, with 12 bases between them. CDR3 amino acids: CASSLVSRATGNTIYF. CDR3 sequence (DNA): TGTGCCAGCAGCTTAGTGTCCCGGGCGACTGGAAACACCATATATTTT.

The chain recombines TRBV2 with TRBJ1-5; maybe TRBD1 (5 bases). Germline CDR1 and CDR2: SNHLY and FYNNEI. This CDR3 is 14 amino acids long. The germline V and J ends were trimmed by 6 bases and 2 bases, with 11 bases remaining between them. CDR3 sequence reads: CASSAGGGNQPQHF. The CDR3 coding sequence is TGTGCCAGCAGCGCCGGGGGGGGCAATCAGCCCCAGCATTTT.

The chain employs TRBV5-1 and TRBJ2-5; D is undetermined. V dropped 0 bases and J dropped 2 bases, with 11 bases sitting between them. The CDR3 totals 15 residues. Per the germline V gene, CDR1 is SGHRS and CDR2 is YFSETQ. This chain's CDR3 is CASSLAQPGQETQYF. The CDR3 nucleotides are TGCGCCAGCAGCTTGGCTCAACCTGGTCAAGAGACCCAGTACTTC. The variable domain in full, completed from reference TRBV5-1 and TRBJ2-5, reads KAGVTQTPRYLIKTRGQQVTLSCSPISGHRSVSWYQQTPGQGLQFLFEYFSETQRNKGNFPGRFSGRQFSNSRSEMNVSTLELGDSALYLCASSLAQPGQETQYFGPGTRLLVL.